Below are 3 T cell receptor beta chains sequenced from a single sample in a study of response to subunit inactivated influenza vaccine. TCRdb used MiXCR to reprocess the RT-PCR reads, holding one entry per CDR3 protein. The sample holds roughly 700,000 distinct CDR3 sequences; about 14% are singletons and the top ten take 6.5% to 8.5%. Material: PBMCs from blood, obtained roughly 2 weeks before vaccination. These receptor sequences come from a man aged 50-59 years who received an inactivated influenza vaccine.

This clonotype was seen ten or more times. This rearrangement joins TRBV10-3 to TRBJ1-2; 12 nucleotides agree with TRBD1. V shed 2 bases, J shed 7 bases, and the junction held 5 bases outside the gene matches. Germline loops: CDR1 ENHRY, CDR2 SYGVKD. The CDR3 is 15 amino acids. The CDR3 nucleotides are TGTGCCATCAGTGAGGGGGACAGGGGGCTCGGTGGCTACACCTTC. Its protein is CAISEGDRGLGGYTF.

The V gene is TRBV27, the J gene TRBJ2-3, with 11 bases matching TRBD2. Germline CDR1 MNHEY, CDR2 SMNVEV (reference sequence). The CDR3 sequence is 17 residues long. With 7 bases clipped from V and 6 bases from J, the junction kept 15 bases outside the gene matches. CDR3 nucleotides: TGTGCCAGCATCAACCTGGAGCTAGCGGGAGGTAAGGATACGCAGTATTTT. Translated, it gives CASINLELAGGKDTQYF.

This clonotype was counted only a few times. V usage is TRBV18 and J usage is TRBJ2-7; D possibly corresponds to TRBD1 (6 bases). Germline CDR1 reads KGHSH; CDR2 reads LQKENI. The CDR3 extends over 13 amino acids. Trimming cost V 6 bases and J 3 bases, with 12 bases left between them. The CDR3 DNA reads TGTGCCAGCTCGCCAGAACAGGGCTACGAGCAGTACTTC. This encodes CASSPEQGYEQYF.